Below are 5 T cell receptor beta chains sequenced from a single sample in a study of shared clonotypes between healthy human individuals. The protocol was immunoSEQ multiplex PCR, while the TCRdb copy is restricted to in-frame clones and leaves out a portion. The repertoire has about 2.3 million clones, roughly 93% of them found once; the top ten carry under 0.45%. Sample: naive CD4+ T cells from PBMCs. Subset indicated: CD45RA+ positively selected. The source of these receptors is a young man in good health. Some clones in this sample may be carry-over from other donors' samples.

The V call is TRBV6-5, the J call TRBJ1-1; 8 bases are a match to TRBD1. CDR3 length: 15 amino acids. The germline V gene encodes CDR1 MNHEY and CDR2 SVGAGI. The ends lost 6 bases at V and 2 bases at J; junction bases unmatched: 8. The DNA for the CDR3 is TGTGCCAGCAGCTCGGGACAGGCTATCAACACTGAAGCTTTCTTT. Translated: CASSSGQAINTEAFF.

This clone has a single count. The chain carries TRBV11-2 and TRBJ1-2; D is perhaps TRBD1 (6 bases). Germline V gene sequence: CDR1 SGHAT, CDR2 FQNNGV. The CDR3 extends over 14 amino acids. Deletions cut 4 bases from V and 9 bases from J, with 18 bases between. DNA of the CDR3: TGTGCCAGCAGCTCCATTAGAGGGGGGGGTCGCTACACCTTC. Its protein product is CASSSIRGGGRYTF.

The chain couples TRBV4-1 to TRBJ2-7; no firm D call. From germline, CDR1 is MGHRA and CDR2 YSYEKL. This CDR3 contains 15 residues. The V end was cut by 1 base, the J end by 2 bases, with 12 bases between. CDR3 loop: CASSQGAVKTYEQYF. Written as DNA, the CDR3 is TGCGCCAGCAGCCAAGGAGCCGTGAAAACCTACGAGCAGTACTTC.

The DNA of the CDR3 is TGTGCCAGCAGCCAAGCCGGGGGGAGCTCCTACGAGCAGTACTTC. Its translation is CASSQAGGSSYEQYF. V usage is TRBV14 and J usage is TRBJ2-7; 7 bases align to TRBD2. J gave up 0 bases and V 1 base, and 3 bases lay outside the gene matches. This CDR3 is built from 15 residues. Germline CDR1 and CDR2: SGHDN and FVKESK.

The genes are TRBV5-1 and TRBJ2-2; 11 positions match TRBD2. The CDR3 length is 18 residues. Germline CDR1 is SGHRS and CDR2 is YFSETQ. The ends lost 0 bases at V and 4 bases at J; junction bases unmatched: 8. As DNA, the CDR3 is TGCGCCAGCAGCTTGGCCACTAGCGGGAGTACCGCCACCGGGGAGCTGTTTTTT. As protein: CASSLATSGSTATGELFF.